This T cell receptor (beta chain) stems from a study of CD8+ T cells in alopecia areata. As for the study in general: Among treated patients, oral tofacitinib was administered at 5 to 10 mg twice daily.

Turning to this clone: As yet, its antigen is unknown.

The authors extracted RNA and reverse transcribed it into cDNA as the sequencing template. Profiled with immunoSEQ multiplex PCR; TCRdb holds only in-frame clones, not every one. The table shows 200,000 or so clones, with 58% occurring only once. Noted treatment: oral pan-JAK inhibitor, 5-10 mg twice daily. Findings and caveats of the study: The study found tofacitinib significantly decreased scalp clonality and expanded CD8+ clones among the top 100. Although TCR sharing was seen in mice, sharing across patients was less clear, possibly for HLA-related reasons.

V was shortened by 0 bases and J by 7 bases, with 12 bases between the two germline ends. Germline V gives CDR1 LGHNA, CDR2 YSLEER. CDR3 length: 14 residues. The gene calls are TRBV4-3 and TRBJ1-2, with D possibly matching TRBD1 (6 bases). The specimen comprised CD4+ T cells sorted from blood, sampled at week 24, from a patient treated with tofacitinib. The sequence derives from a human donor with alopecia areata. The CDR3, as DNA: TGCGCCAGCAGCCAAGAAGGCACAGGGCTTGGCTACACCTTC. It codes for CASSQEGTGLGYTF.